The clone carrying this TCR beta chain was observed at least ten times. Antigen unknown. This sample was taken from a study of T-cell reconstitution after alpha-beta-depleted transplantation in children. Study results and caveats: From newly produced T cells came most of the T-cell counts and diversity one year after transplant.

Researchers prepared the TCRbeta library using unique molecular identifiers, the study reports. TCRdb used MiXCR to reprocess the PCR reads, holding one entry per CDR3 protein. This sample has hundreds of thousands of distinct CDR3 sequences, with roughly 13% found just once. CDR1 SGHRS and CDR2 YFSETQ come from the germline V gene. The CDR3 runs to 15 residues. After removal of 4 bases from V and 4 bases from J, the junction contained 9 bases not matched to a gene. This TCR was recovered from a girl aged 2-10 years with congenital amegakaryocytic thrombocytopenia, due to receive a stem cell transplant. The V call is TRBV5-1, the J call TRBJ2-5, with 8 positions matching TRBD1. Source: PBMCs, taken before TCRalphabeta/CD19-depleted stem cell transplant. CDR3 sequence reads: CASSRGQVNSETQYF. The CDR3 DNA reads TGCGCCAGCAGCAGGGGACAGGTGAATTCAGAGACCCAGTACTTC.